Shown below are 4 T cell receptor beta chains from a single sample sequenced in a study of response to subunit inactivated influenza vaccine. A single record per CDR3 protein comes from TCRdb applying MiXCR to the RT-PCR reads. Of hundreds of thousands of distinct CDR3 sequences in the sample, about an eighth were seen once. The starting material was PBMCs from blood, obtained on the day of vaccination. These receptors all stem from a man aged 45-60 years who received an inactivated influenza vaccine.

The rearrangement uses TRBV4-3 and TRBJ1-4; possibly TRBD1 for D (5 bases). Germline values: CDR1 LGHNA, CDR2 YSLEER. The CDR3 totals 17 residues. Trimming left V 0 bases short and J 5 bases short, with 16 bases between. As DNA, the CDR3 is TGCGCCAGCAGCCAAGATCGAGGAGGGACTTCGAATGAAAAACTGTTTTTT. Translating it yields CASSQDRGGTSNEKLFF.

This clonotype showed up many times. The chain joins TRBV20-1 to TRBJ1-2; D not resolved. Trimming removed 1 base from V and 4 bases from J, with 16 bases in between. The CDR3 sequence is 15 residues long. From germline, CDR1 is DFQATT and CDR2 SNEGSKA (reference sequence). The CDR3 DNA follows: TGCAGTGCTAGAGGGAGGTTGGGTGTCAGCTATGGCTACACCTTC. As protein: CSARGRLGVSYGYTF.

This clonotype was counted at least ten times. The chain recombines TRBV4-2 with TRBJ2-3; weak D call: TRBD2 (5 bases). V lost 1 base and J 12 bases, leaving 8 bases between the germline ends. This CDR3 has 11 amino acids. The germline V gene encodes CDR1 LGHNA and CDR2 YNFKEQ. For the CDR3, the DNA is TGTGCCAGCAGCCAAGGAGGGTCTCAGTATTTT. Protein product: CASSQGGSQYF.

The rearrangement uses TRBV5-1 and TRBJ2-7; the D call may be TRBD1 or TRBD2 (5 bases each). V shed 5 bases and J shed 0 bases, with 15 bases lying between them. The germline CDR1 and CDR2 sequences are SGHRS and YFSETQ. This CDR3 has 15 amino acids. DNA of the CDR3: TGCGCCAGCAGTTGGGGACGGCAGAGCTCCTACGAGCAGTACTTC. Protein sequence: CASSWGRQSSYEQYF.